These 5 T cell receptor beta chains came from one sample sequenced in a study of T cell responses to AZD1222 COVID-19 vaccine. TCRdb keeps only in-frame clones here, not all; method: immunoSEQ multiplex PCR. The top ten hold about 5% of the sample, which has tens of thousands of clones, 90% to 95% seen once. The sample in question was peripheral blood, obtained on day 0 of AZD1222 vaccination. Every receptor here comes from an adult in good health.

The rearrangement uses TRBV24-1 and TRBJ1-5; D is perhaps TRBD1 (5 bases). CDR1 is KGHDR, CDR2 SFDVKD, per germline. Trimming removed 7 bases from V and 5 bases from J, with 14 bases in between. The CDR3 spans 14 residues. The CDR3 DNA reads as TGTGCCACCAGCGCAGTAGGGGACCATCAGCCCCAGCATTTT. It is translated as CATSAVGDHQPQHF.

The V gene is TRBV10-3, the J gene TRBJ1-1, with 8 nucleotides matching TRBD1. The J segment lost 10 bases and the V segment lost 10 bases, leaving 8 bases of the junction unmatched. From germline, CDR1 is ENHRY and CDR2 SYGVKD. The CDR3 loop spans 11 amino acids. In nucleotides, the CDR3 is TGTGCCACCGTCGGACAGGGTTTAGCTTTCTTT. Translation gives CATVGQGLAFF.

The chain has TRBV7-2 and TRBJ2-6, with a possible D match to TRBD1 (5 bases). This CDR3 spans 15 amino acids. Germline lookup yields CDR1 SGHTA and CDR2 FQGNSA. V lost 2 bases to trimming and J lost 3 bases, with 8 bases between them. CDR3 coding DNA: TGTGCCAGCAGCTTATCAGGGATTGGGGCCAACGTCCTGACTTTC. This gives the protein CASSLSGIGANVLTF. The full variable domain, with the rest looked up from reference TRBV7-2 and TRBJ2-6, is GAGVSQSPSNKVTEKGKDVELRCDPISGHTALYWYRQSLGQGLEFLIYFQGNSAPDKSGLPSDRFSAERTGGSVSTLTIQRTQQEDSAVYLCASSLSGIGANVLTFGAGSRLTVL.

CDR3 DNA: TGTGCCAGCAGTTACCCCGGGACTAGCGGGGGAGATACGCAGTATTTT. Amino acids: CASSYPGTSGGDTQYF. The chain joins TRBV6-6 to TRBJ2-3, with 14 bases that match TRBD2. Germline V CDR1 and CDR2: MNHNY, SVGAGI (reference sequence). There are 16 residues in the CDR3. V dropped 2 bases and J dropped 5; count of bases not matched to a gene: 3.

This clone was seen only once. CDR3 nucleotides: TGTGCCAGCAGCGAAAACAGGGCAGATACGCAGTATTTT. As protein: CASSENRADTQYF. The genes are TRBV9 and TRBJ2-3; weak D call: TRBD1 (6 bases). V gave up 3 bases and J gave up 4 bases, with 9 bases separating them. The CDR3 has 13 amino acids. Germline V gene sequence: CDR1 SGDLS, CDR2 YYNGEE.